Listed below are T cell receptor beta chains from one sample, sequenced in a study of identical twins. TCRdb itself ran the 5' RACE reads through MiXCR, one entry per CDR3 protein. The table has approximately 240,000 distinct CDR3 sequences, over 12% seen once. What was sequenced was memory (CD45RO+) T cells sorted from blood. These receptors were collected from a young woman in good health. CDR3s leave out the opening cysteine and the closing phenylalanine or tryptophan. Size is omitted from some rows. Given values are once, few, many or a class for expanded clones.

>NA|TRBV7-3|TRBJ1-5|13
ASSAPGGSNQPQH
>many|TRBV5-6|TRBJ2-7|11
ASRRTGTYEQY
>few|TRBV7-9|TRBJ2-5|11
ASSLRPGETQY
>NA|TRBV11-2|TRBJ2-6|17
ASSFTLRTGGSGANVLT
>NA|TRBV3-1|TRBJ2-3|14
ASSRRGPILGNTQY
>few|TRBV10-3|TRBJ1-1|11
AISLQGATEAF
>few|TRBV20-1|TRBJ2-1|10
SARLLENEQF
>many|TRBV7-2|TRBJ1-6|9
ASSFHSPLH
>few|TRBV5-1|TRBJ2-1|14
ASSILAALNVNEQF
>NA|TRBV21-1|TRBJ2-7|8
ASIPYEQY
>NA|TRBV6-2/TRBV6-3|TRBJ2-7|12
ASTLAGLSYEQY
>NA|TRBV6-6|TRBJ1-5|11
ASSRERGQPQH
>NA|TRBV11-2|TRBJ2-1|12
ASSTPGTGDEQF
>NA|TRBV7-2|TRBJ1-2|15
ASSTSSAGVLGYGYT
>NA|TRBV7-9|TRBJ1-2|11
ASSLFQEGDYT
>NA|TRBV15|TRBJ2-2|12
ATTAERITGELF
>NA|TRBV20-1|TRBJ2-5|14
SARDFLSGSQETQY
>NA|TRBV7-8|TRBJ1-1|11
ASSLRGRTEAF
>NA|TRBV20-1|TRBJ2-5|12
SARDKGVGETQY
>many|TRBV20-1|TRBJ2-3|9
SEQGPDTQY
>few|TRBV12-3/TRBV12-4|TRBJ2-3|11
ASSFGPTDTQY
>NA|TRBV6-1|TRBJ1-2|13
ASSERQAYLYGYT
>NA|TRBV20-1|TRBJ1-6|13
SARDQGLHNSPLH
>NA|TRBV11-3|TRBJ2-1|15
ASSHRGGSGRMSEQF
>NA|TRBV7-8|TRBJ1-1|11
ASRRGLYTEAF
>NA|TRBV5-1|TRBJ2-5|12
ASSTSGQQETQY
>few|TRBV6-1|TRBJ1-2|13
ASSEGTGGAYGYT
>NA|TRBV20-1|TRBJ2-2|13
SASSGLLNTGELF
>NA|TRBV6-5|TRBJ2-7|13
ASSYVGGPSGEQY
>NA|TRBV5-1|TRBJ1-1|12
ASSYDGSNTEAF
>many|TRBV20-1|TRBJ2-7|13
SARDEMSGTYEQY
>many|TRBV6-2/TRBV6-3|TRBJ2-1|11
ASGDRYPDEQF
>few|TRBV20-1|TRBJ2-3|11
SARMGLSDTQY
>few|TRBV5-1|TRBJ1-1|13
ASSLGFSGGTEAF
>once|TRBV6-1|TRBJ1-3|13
ASSEIRVSGNTIY
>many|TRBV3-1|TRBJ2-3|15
ASSQGSGYSNTDTQY
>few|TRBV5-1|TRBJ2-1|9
ASSADWGQF
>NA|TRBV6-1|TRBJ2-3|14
ASSPDTDRSTDTQY
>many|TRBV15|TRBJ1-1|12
ATARNLGRTEAF
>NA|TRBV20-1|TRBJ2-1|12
SASREGSYNEQF
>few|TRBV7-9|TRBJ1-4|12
ASSLRRDNEKLF
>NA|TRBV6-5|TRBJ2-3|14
ASSSDLAGGGDTQY
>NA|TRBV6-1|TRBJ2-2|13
ASSGGQLNTGELF
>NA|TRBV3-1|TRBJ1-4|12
ASSHHRTNEKLF
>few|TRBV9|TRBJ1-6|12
ASSPGYEASPLH
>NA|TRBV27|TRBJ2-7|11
ASSWRGSYEQY
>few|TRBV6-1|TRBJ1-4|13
ASSWGTGGSEKLF
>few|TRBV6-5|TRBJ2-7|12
ASSSRQGAYEQY
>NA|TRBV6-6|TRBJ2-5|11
ASSSTGFGTQY
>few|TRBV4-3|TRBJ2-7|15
ASSQDVLAGSFYEQY
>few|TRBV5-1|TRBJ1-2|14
ASSLGGQIAYYGYT
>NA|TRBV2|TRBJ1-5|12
ASSERLPEQPQH
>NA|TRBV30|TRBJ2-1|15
AWSGRTSGRDYNEQF
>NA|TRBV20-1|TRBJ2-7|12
SATRRDRVGEQY
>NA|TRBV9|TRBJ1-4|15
ASSTWELLSTNEKLF
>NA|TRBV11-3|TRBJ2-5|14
ASSLGQGLRIKTQY